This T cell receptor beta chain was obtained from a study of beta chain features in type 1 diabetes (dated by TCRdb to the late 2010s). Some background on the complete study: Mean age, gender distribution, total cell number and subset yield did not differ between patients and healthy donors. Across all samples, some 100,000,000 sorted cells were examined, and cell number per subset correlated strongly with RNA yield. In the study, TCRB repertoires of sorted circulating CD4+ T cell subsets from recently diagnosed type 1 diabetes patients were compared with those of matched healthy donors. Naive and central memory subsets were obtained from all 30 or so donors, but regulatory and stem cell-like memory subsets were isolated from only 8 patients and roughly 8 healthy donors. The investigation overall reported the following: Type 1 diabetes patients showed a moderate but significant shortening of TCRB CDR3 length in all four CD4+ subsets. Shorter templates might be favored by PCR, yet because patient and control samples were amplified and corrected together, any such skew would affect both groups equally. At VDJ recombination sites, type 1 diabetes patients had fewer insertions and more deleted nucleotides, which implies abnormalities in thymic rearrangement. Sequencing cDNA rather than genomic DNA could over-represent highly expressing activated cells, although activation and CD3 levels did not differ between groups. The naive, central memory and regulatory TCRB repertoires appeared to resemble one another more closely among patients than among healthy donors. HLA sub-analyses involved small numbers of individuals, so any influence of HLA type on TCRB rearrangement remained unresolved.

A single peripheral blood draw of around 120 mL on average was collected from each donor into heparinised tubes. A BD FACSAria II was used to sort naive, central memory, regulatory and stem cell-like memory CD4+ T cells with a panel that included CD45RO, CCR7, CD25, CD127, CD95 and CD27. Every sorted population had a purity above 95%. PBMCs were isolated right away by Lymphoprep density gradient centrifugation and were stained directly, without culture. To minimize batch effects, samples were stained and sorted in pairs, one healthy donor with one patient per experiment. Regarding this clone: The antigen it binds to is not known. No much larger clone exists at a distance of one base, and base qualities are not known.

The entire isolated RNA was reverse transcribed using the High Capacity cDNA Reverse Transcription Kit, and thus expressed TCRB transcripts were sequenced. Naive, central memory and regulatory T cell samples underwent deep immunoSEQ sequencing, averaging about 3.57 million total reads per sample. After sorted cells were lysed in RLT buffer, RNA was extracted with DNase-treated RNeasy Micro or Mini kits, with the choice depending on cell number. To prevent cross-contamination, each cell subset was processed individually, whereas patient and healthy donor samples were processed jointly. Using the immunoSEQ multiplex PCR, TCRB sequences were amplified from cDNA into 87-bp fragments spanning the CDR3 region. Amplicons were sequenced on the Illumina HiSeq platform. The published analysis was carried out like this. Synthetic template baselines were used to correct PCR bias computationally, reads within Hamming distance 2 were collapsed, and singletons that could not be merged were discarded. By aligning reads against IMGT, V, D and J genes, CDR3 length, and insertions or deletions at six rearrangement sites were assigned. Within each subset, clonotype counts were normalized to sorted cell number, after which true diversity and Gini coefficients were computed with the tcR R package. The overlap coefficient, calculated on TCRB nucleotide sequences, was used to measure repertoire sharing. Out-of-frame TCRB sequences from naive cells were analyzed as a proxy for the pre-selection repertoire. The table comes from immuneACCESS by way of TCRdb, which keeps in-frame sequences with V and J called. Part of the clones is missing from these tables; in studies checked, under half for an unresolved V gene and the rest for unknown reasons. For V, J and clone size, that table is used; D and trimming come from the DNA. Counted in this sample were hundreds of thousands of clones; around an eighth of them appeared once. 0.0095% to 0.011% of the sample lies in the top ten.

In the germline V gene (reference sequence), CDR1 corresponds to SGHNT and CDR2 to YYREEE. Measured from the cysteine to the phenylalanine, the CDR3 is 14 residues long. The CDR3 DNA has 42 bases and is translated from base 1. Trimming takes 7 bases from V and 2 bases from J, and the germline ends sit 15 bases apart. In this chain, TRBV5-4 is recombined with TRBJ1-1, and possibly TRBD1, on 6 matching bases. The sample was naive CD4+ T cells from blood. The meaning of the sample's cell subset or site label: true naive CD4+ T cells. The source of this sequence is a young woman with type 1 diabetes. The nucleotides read TGTGCCAGCGGACCAAACAGGGAAAACACTGAAGCTTTCTTT. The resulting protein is CASGPNRENTEAFF.